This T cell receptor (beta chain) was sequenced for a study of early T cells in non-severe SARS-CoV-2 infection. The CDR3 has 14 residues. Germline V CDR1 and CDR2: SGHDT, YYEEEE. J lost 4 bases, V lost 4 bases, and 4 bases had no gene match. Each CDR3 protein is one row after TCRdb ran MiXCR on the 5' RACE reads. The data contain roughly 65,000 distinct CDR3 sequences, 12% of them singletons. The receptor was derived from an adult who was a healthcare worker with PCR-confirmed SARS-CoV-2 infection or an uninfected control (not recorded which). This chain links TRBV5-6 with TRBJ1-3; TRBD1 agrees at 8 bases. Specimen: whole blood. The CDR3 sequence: CASSRRTGGNTIYF. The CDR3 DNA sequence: TGTGCCAGCAGCCGTCGGACAGGGGGAAACACCATATATTTT.